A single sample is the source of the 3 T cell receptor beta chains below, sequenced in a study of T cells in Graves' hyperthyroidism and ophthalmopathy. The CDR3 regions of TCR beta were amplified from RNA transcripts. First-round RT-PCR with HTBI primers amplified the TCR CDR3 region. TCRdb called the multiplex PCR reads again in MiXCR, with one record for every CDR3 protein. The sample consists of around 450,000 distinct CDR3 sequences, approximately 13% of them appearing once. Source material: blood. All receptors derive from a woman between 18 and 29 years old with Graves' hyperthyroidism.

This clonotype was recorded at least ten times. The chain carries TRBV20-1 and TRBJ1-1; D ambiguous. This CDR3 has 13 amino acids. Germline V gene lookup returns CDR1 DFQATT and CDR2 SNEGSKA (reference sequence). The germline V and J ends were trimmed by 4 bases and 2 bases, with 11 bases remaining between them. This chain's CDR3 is CSAKILRNTEAFF. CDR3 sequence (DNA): TGCAGTGCTAAGATCCTCCGAAACACTGAAGCTTTCTTT.

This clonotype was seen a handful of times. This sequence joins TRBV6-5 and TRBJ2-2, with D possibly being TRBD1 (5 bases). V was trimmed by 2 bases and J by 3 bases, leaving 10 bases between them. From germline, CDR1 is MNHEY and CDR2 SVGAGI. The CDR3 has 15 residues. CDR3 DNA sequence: TGTGCCAGCAGTTACCTGACAGACTACACCGGGGAGCTGTTTTTT. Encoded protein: CASSYLTDYTGELFF.

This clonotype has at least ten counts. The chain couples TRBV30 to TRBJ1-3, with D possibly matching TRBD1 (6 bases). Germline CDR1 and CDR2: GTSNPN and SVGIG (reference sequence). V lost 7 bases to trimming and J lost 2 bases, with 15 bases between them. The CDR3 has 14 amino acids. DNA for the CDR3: TGTGCCTCGAAGGACAGTTCGCCTGGAAACACCATATATTTT. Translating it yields CASKDSSPGNTIYF.